This TCR beta chain was recorded in a study of OX40 agonist ivuxolimab in advanced cancers. Study as a whole: Ivuxolimab was delivered to patients intravenously every 2 weeks at doses spanning 0.01 to 10 mg/kg.

Assay used: immunoSEQ multiplex PCR; TCRdb lists only in-frame clones, some missing. The sample has 50,000 to 75,000 clones, roughly nine tenths seen once; the top ten hold around 15%. The study sampled blood at baseline, cycle 4 day 1, and cycle 7 day 1. V was clipped by 2 bases and J by 4 bases, with 9 bases between them. The length of the CDR3 is 14 residues. Germline V gene lookup returns CDR1 MNHEY and CDR2 SMNVEV (reference sequence). A word on this clone: The target antigen is unknown.

Regarding the study as a whole: Also showing low normalized T-cell clonal expansion were some of the nonresponders.

This TCR was recovered from an adult with an advanced solid tumor such as melanoma, head and neck, liver or kidney cancer. The specimen comprised CD4+ or CD8+ T cells sorted from blood, sampled in a trial of the OX40 agonist ivuxolimab. The rearrangement uses TRBV27 and TRBJ1-3; weak D call: TRBD1 (6 bases). CDR3 sequence reads: CASSLTGTGNTIYF. The CDR3 nucleotides are TGTGCCAGCAGTTTAACCGGGACAGGAAACACCATATATTTT.